This T cell receptor beta chain originates from a study of T cell responses to AZD1222 COVID-19 vaccine. The repertoire was sequenced with immunoSEQ multiplex PCR; TCRdb's copy has only in-frame clones and lacks some. This table holds approximately 170,000 clones, approximately 89% found once. The length of the CDR3 is 14 residues. The germline gives CDR1 MNHNS, CDR2 SASEGT. Deletions cut 3 bases from V and 1 base from J, with 10 bases between. The origin of this receptor is an adult in good health. J is TRBJ2-7 and V is TRBV6-1; D is undetermined. This material consisted of peripheral blood, taken on day 0 of AZD1222 vaccination. CDR3 sequence: CASSDLGRSYEQYF. The CDR3 coding sequence is TGTGCCAGCAGTGATTTGGGAAGGTCCTACGAGCAGTACTTC.